This TCR beta chain was recorded in a study of shared clonotypes between healthy human individuals. This CDR3 is built from 15 residues. The ends lost 6 bases at V and 3 bases at J; junction bases unmatched: 10. CDR1 MNHEY and CDR2 SMNVEV come from the germline V gene (reference sequence). In regard to this clone: Its antigen is unidentified.

Whole-study results and caveats: Roughly 5% was the fraction of naive CD4 clonotypes found shared across several donors.

Data came from immunoSEQ multiplex PCR; TCRdb stores just in-frame clones and leaves some out. The sample holds 1.6 million or so clones, approximately 98.5% seen once. Material: naive CD4+ T cells sorted from blood. The subset denotes: CD45RA+ positively selected. The clonotype was recovered from a young man in good health. The J gene is TRBJ2-7, the V gene TRBV27, with TRBD2 matching over 8 bases. The CDR3, as DNA: TGTGCCAGCAGGGCGGGACTAGTGGATCGCTACGAGCAGTACTTC. Its protein product is CASRAGLVDRYEQYF.